This TCR beta chain was captured in a study of T-cell memory formation after mild COVID-19. One entry per CDR3 protein, called by TCRdb with MiXCR from the 5' RACE reads. The data contain some 450,000 distinct CDR3 sequences, 15% to 25% of them singletons. The CDR3 contains 13 residues. Germline V gene data show CDR1 as SGHRS and CDR2 as YFSETQ. V was shortened by 2 bases and J by 1 base, with 5 bases between the two germline ends. V and J are TRBV5-1 and TRBJ2-3; D call uncertain. This sequence originates from an adult woman who had mild COVID-19 (a few samples of this study predate the infection). Cell type and time point are not known. The sequenced material came from PBMCs or a T cell subset sorted from them (not recorded which). CDR3 bases: TGCGCCAGCAGCTTCATGGGCACAGATACGCAGTATTTT. Translating it yields CASSFMGTDTQYF.